This T cell receptor beta chain was sequenced in a study of blood T cell repertoires in COVID-19 (dated by TCRdb to the early 2020s). Study-wide context: Collaborator samples came from the United States, Italy and Spain and covered acute and convalescent phases of COVID-19. Samples came from the ongoing ImmuneRACE study (first 160 participants) plus 1,254 subjects from 6 global collaborators. Subjects who had been exposed to COVID-19, were actively infected with it, or had recovered from it provided the deeply sampled blood TCRbeta repertoires that made up the dataset. Where HLA class I and class II types were available, the types were taken from metadata supplied by the sample provider, not from assay-based typing. Sample metadata almost always included a de-identified subject ID, COVID-19 status, age in years and sex. The repertoires were released in a freely available public database meant as a resource for research on the immune response to SARS-CoV-2. The material from the prospective study consisted of cDNA or gDNA derived from T cells, B-cell-depleted T cells, or PBMCs. Summary of the overall study and its limitations: The amount of clinical and demographic metadata varied by source and participant and was provided uncurated.

Each collaborating institution followed its own protocols to collect whole blood in K2EDTA tubes. For TCRbeta analysis, collaborators shipped samples as frozen whole blood, isolated PBMCs, or DNA extracted from either of those sample types. The immunoSEQ Assay, a bias-controlled multiplex PCR, was used to amplify TCRbeta CDR3 regions from genomic DNA. In the authors' own workflow: The number of nucleated cells in each sample was estimated from the amplification of reference gene primers within the assay. To quantify the absolute abundance of each unique TCRbeta CDR3 rearrangement, sequence reads were collapsed and filtered. For each sample, productive Simpson clonality was calculated as the square root of Simpson's diversity index over productive rearrangements. In TCRdb, the immuneACCESS table is reduced to in-frame sequences with V and J assigned. These tables do not hold every clone; where another copy was compared, an unresolved V gene accounts for under half, and the others remain unexplained. D and trimming come from the DNA, and the V and J calls and clone size come from that table. The table for this sample lists about 140,000 clones; over 70% of them were counted only once. Of the sample, just under 2% is held by the ten largest clones.

Based on the germline V gene (reference sequence), the CDR1 and CDR2 sequences are GTSNPN and SVGIG. Clipping removes 1 base from V and 4 bases from J, with 4 as the unmatched junction base count. The CDR3 goes from the cysteine to the phenylalanine over 15 residues. The kept DNA is CDR3 alone, 45 bases in frame from the first base. A note on this clone: This clone's antigen is unknown. Base qualities are not provided; no much larger clone lies one nucleotide away.

Material: peripheral blood. The chain employs TRBV30 and TRBJ2-6; 7 junctional bases match TRBD1. The TCR was taken from an older woman with acute or convalescent COVID-19. CDR3 protein: CAWSGTGAGANVLTF. In nucleotides, the sequence is TGTGCCTGGAGTGGAACAGGGGCCGGGGCCAACGTCCTGACTTTC.